The following is a TCR beta chain sequence with its context. This receptor's antigen is unknown. No per-base quality is available; no much larger clone lies one base away. These data are taken from a study of blood T cell repertoires in COVID-19 (dated by TCRdb to 2018 to 2020). In terms of the full investigation: Collaborator samples came from the United States, Italy and Spain and covered acute and convalescent phases of COVID-19. The prospective study material was composed of cDNA or gDNA derived from T cells, B-cell-depleted T cells, or PBMCs. The repertoires were released in a freely available public database intended as a resource for research on the immune response to SARS-CoV-2. The samples were drawn from two sources: the first 160 participants of the ongoing ImmuneRACE study, and fewer than 1,500 subjects contributed by 6 global collaborators. HLA class I and class II types, where available, came from metadata supplied by the sample provider rather than from assay-based typing. Deeply sampled blood TCRbeta repertoires from subjects exposed to, actively infected with, or recovered from COVID-19 were included in the dataset. A de-identified subject ID, COVID-19 status, age in years and sex were almost always included in the sample metadata. General findings and caveats noted by the study authors: Clinical and demographic metadata were provided uncurated, with the amount varying by source and participant.

Collaborating institutions collected whole blood in K2EDTA tubes following their own protocols. For TCRbeta analysis, collaborators shipped samples in one of three forms: frozen whole blood, isolated PBMCs, or DNA extracted from either of those sample types. The immunoSEQ Assay, a bias-controlled multiplex PCR, was used to amplify TCRbeta CDR3 regions from genomic DNA. The authors' pipeline ran thus. Nucleated cell counts per sample were estimated from amplification of reference gene primers within the assay. Sequence reads were collapsed and filtered to measure the absolute abundance of every unique TCRbeta CDR3 rearrangement. Productive Simpson clonality was computed per sample as the square root of Simpson's diversity index over productive rearrangements. Entries here come from immuneACCESS through TCRdb and include only in-frame sequences with V and J called. Some clones fail to appear in such tables; in the studies checked, an unresolved V gene covers under half of the shortfall, and the cause of the remainder is unknown. The V and J calls and the clone size are those of that table, but D and trimming were determined from the DNA. Present in this sample are about 320,000 clones, around 88% of which were seen just once. Of the sample, about 1.6% falls within the top ten clones.

The TCR comes from a woman aged 45-59 years with acute or convalescent COVID-19. Material: peripheral blood.

The DNA sequence is as follows: TGCGCCAGCGGTCGGACGGCTGGGGGGACTGAAGCTTTCTTT. This yields the protein CASGRTAGGTEAFF. Recombination connected TRBV4-1 to TRBJ1-1, with TRBD1 tentatively as D gene (5 bases match). Taken from the germline V gene, the CDR1 and CDR2 loops are MGHRA and YSYEKL. From the cysteine through the phenylalanine, the CDR3 covers 14 amino acids. The entry retains the CDR3 DNA only, 42 bases that are in frame from base 1. The V and J ends are trimmed by 8 bases and 5 bases, leaving 18 bases between them.